This T cell receptor (beta chain) came from a study of blood T cell repertoires in COVID-19. About the research overall: Material from acute and convalescent COVID-19 was sourced from the United States, Italy and Spain. PBMCs, B-cell-depleted T cells, or T cells were the source of the cDNA or gDNA that made up the material.

V was clipped by 4 bases and J by 3 bases; unmatched bases: 1. CDR3 length: 13 amino acids. Per the original methods: The assay estimated nucleated cells by amplifying reference gene primers. Profiling relied on immunoSEQ multiplex PCR, and the TCRdb table lists in-frame clones only, not all of them. The V and J calls and the clone size are those of that table, but D and trimming were determined from the DNA. The table includes roughly 150,000 clones, 80% to 90% detected once. The sequenced sample consisted of peripheral blood. The source is a woman in her 70s with acute or convalescent COVID-19. The chain employs TRBV12-3 or TRBV12-4 and TRBJ2-3; the match to TRBD1 covers 7 bases. The CDR3 coding sequence is TGTGCCAGCAGTTCCAGGGGGACAGATACGCAGTATTTT. Protein: CASSSRGTDTQYF.